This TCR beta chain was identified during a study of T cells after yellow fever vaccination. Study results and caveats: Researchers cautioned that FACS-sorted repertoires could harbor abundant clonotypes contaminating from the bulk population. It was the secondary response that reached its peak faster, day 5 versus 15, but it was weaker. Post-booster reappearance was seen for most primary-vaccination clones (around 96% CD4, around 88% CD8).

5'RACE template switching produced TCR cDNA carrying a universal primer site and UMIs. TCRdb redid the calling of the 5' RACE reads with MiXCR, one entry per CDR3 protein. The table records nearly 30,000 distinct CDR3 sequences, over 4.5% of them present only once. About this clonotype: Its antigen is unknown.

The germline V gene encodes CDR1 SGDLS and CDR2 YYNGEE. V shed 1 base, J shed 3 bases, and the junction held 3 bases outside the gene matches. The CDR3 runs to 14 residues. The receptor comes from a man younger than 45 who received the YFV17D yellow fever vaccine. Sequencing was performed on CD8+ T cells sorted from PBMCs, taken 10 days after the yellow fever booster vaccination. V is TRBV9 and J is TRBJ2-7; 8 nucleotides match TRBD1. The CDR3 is CASSVSGQDYEQYF. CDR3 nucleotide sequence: TGTGCCAGCAGCGTATCGGGACAGGACTACGAGCAGTACTTC.